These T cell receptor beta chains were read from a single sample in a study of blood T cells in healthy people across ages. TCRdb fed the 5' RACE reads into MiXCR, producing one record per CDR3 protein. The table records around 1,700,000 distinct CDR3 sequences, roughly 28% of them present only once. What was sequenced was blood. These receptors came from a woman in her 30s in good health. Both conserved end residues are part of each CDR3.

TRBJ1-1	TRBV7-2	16	CASSPYGQGRNTEAFF
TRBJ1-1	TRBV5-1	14	CASSLRQGYGKAFF
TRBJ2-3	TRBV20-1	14	CSARPKKDTDTQYF
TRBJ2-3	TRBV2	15	CASSPGFYPTDTQYF
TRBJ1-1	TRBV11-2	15	CASDADRPVNTEAFF
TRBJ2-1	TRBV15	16	CATSRGGTAQNNEQFF
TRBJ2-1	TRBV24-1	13	CATSKDDRNEQFF
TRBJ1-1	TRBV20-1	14	CSVQTGVWSTEAFF
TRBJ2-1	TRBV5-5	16	CASSFRTPETNNEQFF
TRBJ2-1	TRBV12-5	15	CASGLPAGSYNEQFF
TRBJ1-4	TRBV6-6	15	CASRPTREEDEKLFF
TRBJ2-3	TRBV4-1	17	CASSHRSGGASTDTQYF
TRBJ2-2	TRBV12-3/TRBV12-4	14	CASTSGLNTGELFF
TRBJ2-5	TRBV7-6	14	CASNPPRGLETQYF
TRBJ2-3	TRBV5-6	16	CASSLRSSGSTDTQYF
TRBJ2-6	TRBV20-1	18	CSASNAGGATSGANVLTF
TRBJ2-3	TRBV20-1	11	CSARTTDTQYF